The rows below give T cell receptor beta chains drawn from one sample of a study of blood T cell repertoires in COVID-19. The protocol was immunoSEQ multiplex PCR, while the TCRdb copy is restricted to in-frame clones and leaves out a portion. Found here are over 150,000 clones, approximately 84% of them singletons; the top ten hold around 6.9%. The sample was peripheral blood. The receptors were sampled from a human donor with acute or convalescent COVID-19. The donor label of this sample is uncertain. CDR3s include the opening cysteine and the closing phenylalanine or tryptophan. Fields, in order: CDR3 protein, CDR3 DNA, D gene, V gene, clone size, J gene. The D gene is left open where the match is weak. A clone size is listed for some rows: how often the clone was seen (once, few, many), or a class if it is expanded.

CDR3aa: CASSSPYEQYF
CDR3nt: TGTGCCAGCAGCTCCCCCTACGAGCAGTACTTC
d_gene: .
v_gene: TRBV28
abundance: .
j_gene: TRBJ2-7

CDR3aa: CASSPMGWGGPTDTQYF
CDR3nt: TGTGCCAGCAGCCCCATGGGTTGGGGAGGGCCCACAGATACGCAGTATTTT
d_gene: TRBD2
v_gene: TRBV5-8
abundance: once
j_gene: TRBJ2-3

CDR3aa: CASSLASGSYEQYF
CDR3nt: TGTGCCAGCAGCTTAGCTAGCGGGAGCTACGAGCAGTACTTC
d_gene: TRBD2
v_gene: TRBV7-8
abundance: .
j_gene: TRBJ2-7

CDR3aa: CASSPSERSYNSPLHF
CDR3nt: TGTGCCAGCAGTCCTTCCGAGAGGTCCTATAATTCACCCCTCCACTTT
d_gene: .
v_gene: TRBV7-6
abundance: .
j_gene: TRBJ1-6

CDR3aa: CASSLKGDSNQPQHF
CDR3nt: TGTGCCAGCAGCCTCAAGGGGGATAGCAATCAGCCCCAGCATTTT
d_gene: .
v_gene: TRBV4-2
abundance: .
j_gene: TRBJ1-5

CDR3aa: CASSLSGDRVKNF
CDR3nt: TGTGCCAGCAGTTTATCGGGGGACAGGGTTAAGAACTTC
d_gene: TRBD1
v_gene: TRBV27
abundance: few
j_gene: TRBJ2-4

CDR3aa: CASSQGRPGAGELFF
CDR3nt: TGTGCCAGCAGCCAAGGGCGTCCCGGGGCCGGGGAGCTGTTTTTT
d_gene: .
v_gene: TRBV3-1/TRBV3-2
abundance: .
j_gene: TRBJ2-2

CDR3aa: CASSTTGNSPLHF
CDR3nt: TGTGCCAGTAGTACTACGGGGAATTCACCCCTCCACTTT
d_gene: .
v_gene: TRBV19
abundance: .
j_gene: TRBJ1-6

CDR3aa: CASSLVPGASYEQYF
CDR3nt: TGCGCCAGCAGCTTGGTTCCAGGGGCCTCCTACGAGCAGTACTTC
d_gene: .
v_gene: TRBV5-1
abundance: few
j_gene: TRBJ2-7

CDR3aa: CASSPSFDRATNEKLFF
CDR3nt: TGTGCCAGCAGTCCGTCGTTCGACAGAGCAACTAATGAAAAACTGTTTTTT
d_gene: .
v_gene: TRBV6-2/TRBV6-3
abundance: .
j_gene: TRBJ1-4

CDR3aa: CASSDLAGGGNEQFF
CDR3nt: TGTGCCAGCAGCGATCTAGCGGGAGGCGGCAATGAGCAGTTCTTC
d_gene: TRBD2
v_gene: TRBV7-7
abundance: few
j_gene: TRBJ2-1

CDR3aa: CASSQGGGRWYF
CDR3nt: TGTGCCAGCAGCCAAGGCGGGGGTCGGTGGTACTTC
d_gene: TRBD2
v_gene: TRBV14
abundance: .
j_gene: TRBJ2-7

CDR3aa: CASSFIRGAGIAKNIQYF
CDR3nt: TGTGCCAGCAGTTTTATCCGGGGAGCAGGAATAGCCAAAAACATTCAGTACTTC
d_gene: .
v_gene: TRBV27
abundance: .
j_gene: TRBJ2-4

CDR3aa: CASSAGQAEYEQYF
CDR3nt: TGTGCCAGCAGCGCGGGACAGGCTGAATACGAGCAGTACTTC
d_gene: TRBD1
v_gene: TRBV7-9
abundance: .
j_gene: TRBJ2-7

CDR3aa: CASSLASGAEEKLFF
CDR3nt: TGCGCCAGCAGCTTGGCCTCAGGGGCCGAAGAAAAACTGTTTTTT
d_gene: .
v_gene: TRBV5-1
abundance: once
j_gene: TRBJ1-4

CDR3aa: CATARGKGVNEQFF
CDR3nt: TGTGCCACCGCCAGGGGGAAGGGTGTCAATGAGCAGTTCTTC
d_gene: TRBD1
v_gene: TRBV6-6
abundance: once
j_gene: TRBJ2-1

CDR3aa: CASSLETGSSYEQYF
CDR3nt: TGCGCCAGCAGCTTGGAAACGGGGTCATCCTACGAGCAGTACTTC
d_gene: .
v_gene: TRBV5-1
abundance: .
j_gene: TRBJ2-7

CDR3aa: CASRTRGRNYEQYF
CDR3nt: TGTGCCAGCAGAACGAGAGGTAGGAACTACGAGCAGTACTTC
d_gene: .
v_gene: TRBV2
abundance: .
j_gene: TRBJ2-7

CDR3aa: CASSQEFGTVTDTQYF
CDR3nt: TGTGCCAGCAGCCAAGAATTCGGGACTGTCACAGATACGCAGTATTTT
d_gene: .
v_gene: TRBV4-2
abundance: once
j_gene: TRBJ2-3

CDR3aa: CASKIYSQETQYF
CDR3nt: TGTGCCAGCAAAATATACAGCCAAGAGACCCAGTACTTC
d_gene: .
v_gene: TRBV7-8
abundance: .
j_gene: TRBJ2-5

CDR3aa: CASGLTGLISNTGELFF
CDR3nt: TGTGCTAGTGGTTTGACGGGACTCATATCGAACACCGGGGAGCTGTTTTTT
d_gene: .
v_gene: TRBV12-5
abundance: .
j_gene: TRBJ2-2

CDR3aa: CAGPHREGGYSYEQYF
CDR3nt: TGCGCCGGACCGCACAGGGAAGGCGGATACTCCTACGAGCAGTACTTC
d_gene: .
v_gene: TRBV5-1
abundance: .
j_gene: TRBJ2-7

CDR3aa: CASSQGDFSNQPQHF
CDR3nt: TGTGCCAGCAGTCAGGGGGACTTTAGCAATCAGCCCCAGCATTTT
d_gene: TRBD1
v_gene: TRBV5-5
abundance: .
j_gene: TRBJ1-5

CDR3aa: CATSGATGATGELFF
CDR3nt: TGTGCCACCAGTGGTGCGACAGGAGCCACCGGGGAGCTGTTTTTT
d_gene: .
v_gene: TRBV24-1
abundance: few
j_gene: TRBJ2-2

CDR3aa: CASSLDQSGANVLTF
CDR3nt: TGTGCCAGCAGCCTAGACCAATCTGGGGCCAACGTCCTGACTTTC
d_gene: .
v_gene: TRBV6-5
abundance: once
j_gene: TRBJ2-6

CDR3aa: CSVIGLANTGELFF
CDR3nt: TGCAGCGTCATCGGACTAGCGAACACCGGGGAGCTGTTTTTT
d_gene: TRBD2
v_gene: TRBV29-1
abundance: .
j_gene: TRBJ2-2

CDR3aa: CASSITGGRSEQYF
CDR3nt: TGTGCCAGTAGTATTACGGGGGGCCGCAGCGAGCAGTACTTC
d_gene: .
v_gene: TRBV19
abundance: once
j_gene: TRBJ2-7

CDR3aa: CASSLGGLDNSPLHF
CDR3nt: TGTGCCAGCAGCTTAGGGGGGCTGGATAATTCACCCCTCCACTTT
d_gene: .
v_gene: TRBV7-9
abundance: .
j_gene: TRBJ1-6

CDR3aa: CASSLGQGPGELFF
CDR3nt: TGCGCCAGCAGCTTGGGGCAGGGGCCCGGGGAGCTGTTTTTT
d_gene: .
v_gene: TRBV5-1
abundance: .
j_gene: TRBJ2-2

CDR3aa: CASRIRERNTEAFF
CDR3nt: TGTGCCAGTAGGATCAGGGAAAGGAACACTGAAGCTTTCTTT
d_gene: .
v_gene: TRBV19
abundance: .
j_gene: TRBJ1-1

CDR3aa: CASTRDRNTGELFF
CDR3nt: TGTGCCAGCACCAGGGACAGGAACACCGGGGAGCTGTTTTTT
d_gene: TRBD1
v_gene: TRBV6-5
abundance: few
j_gene: TRBJ2-2

CDR3aa: CASSMLLVTGELFF
CDR3nt: TGTGCCAGTAGTATGTTACTAGTGACCGGGGAGCTGTTTTTT
d_gene: .
v_gene: TRBV19
abundance: .
j_gene: TRBJ2-2